Listed below are T cell receptor beta chains from one sample, sequenced in a study of CD8+ T cells in alopecia areata. Measured with immunoSEQ multiplex PCR; TCRdb has only the in-frame clones, and not every one. This sample has 100,000 to 120,000 clones, with under 60% found just once. The source material was NKG2D-low CD8+ T cells sorted from blood. The receptors shown here come from a human donor with alopecia areata. CDR3s include the opening cysteine and the closing phenylalanine or tryptophan. The D gene is left open where the match is weak. Only some rows state a clone size, as once, few, many or a class for expanded clones.

- | TRBJ1-2 | TRBV9 | TRBD1 | TGTGCCAGCAGCAGCGGACAGGGAAGGAACTATGGCTACACCTTC | CASSSGQGRNYGYTF
few | TRBJ2-3 | TRBV27 | - | TGTGCCAGCAGTTTAGGGGGCCCGCCCCGGACAGATACGCAGTATTTT | CASSLGGPPRTDTQYF
once | TRBJ1-1 | TRBV19 | - | TGTGCCAGTAGTACAGGGAGTACTGAAGCTTTCTTT | CASSTGSTEAFF
- | TRBJ1-4 | TRBV15 | - | TGTGCCACCAGCACCATTGCAACTAATGAAAAACTGTTTTTT | CATSTIATNEKLFF
- | TRBJ2-1 | TRBV7-9 | - | TGTGCCAGCAGCTGGACTGGGAATGAGCAGTTCTTC | CASSWTGNEQFF
- | TRBJ2-7 | TRBV7-9 | - | TGTGCCAGCAGCTTTCAAACCTACGAGCAGTACTTC | CASSFQTYEQYF
few | TRBJ2-1 | TRBV15 | - | TGTGCCACCAGCTTTCCGGGCCAGTCCAATGAGCAGTTCTTC | CATSFPGQSNEQFF
once | TRBJ1-1 | TRBV6-5 | - | TGTGCCAGCAGCTTGGGGGGACCTGAAGCTTTCTTT | CASSLGGPEAFF
- | TRBJ2-5 | TRBV28 | TRBD2 | TGTGCCAGCAGTCCCCTAGCGGAGCAAGAGACCCAGTACTTC | CASSPLAEQETQYF
- | TRBJ2-7 | TRBV6-5 | TRBD2 | TGTGCCAGCAGCACCGGGACTAGCGGGAACGAGCAGTACTTC | CASSTGTSGNEQYF
- | TRBJ1-2 | TRBV27 | - | TGTGCCAGCAGTAGGGGACTTAACTATGGCTACACCTTC | CASSRGLNYGYTF
- | TRBJ2-5 | TRBV7-3 | - | TGTGCCAGCAGCAACGAGGGCCAAGAGACCCAGTACTTC | CASSNEGQETQYF
- | TRBJ2-7 | TRBV2 | - | TGTGCCAGCATCTCGGGAGCCTCCTACGAGCAGTACTTC | CASISGASYEQYF
- | TRBJ2-7 | TRBV14 | - | TGTGCCAGCAGTGACACAACCTACGAGCAGTACTTC | CASSDTTYEQYF
- | TRBJ1-2 | TRBV7-9 | - | TGTGCCAGACACGAACGCGGCTCTTACACCTTC | CARHERGSYTF
- | TRBJ1-2 | TRBV27 | - | TGTGCCAGCAGTTTATCGTACGGGGTTGACGGCTACACCTTC | CASSLSYGVDGYTF
once | TRBJ1-2 | TRBV29-1 | - | TGCAGCGTTGTTGGGAGCGGCTACACCTTC | CSVVGSGYTF
- | TRBJ2-1 | TRBV27 | - | TGTGCCAGCAGCCGAGGACCTTACAATGAGCAGTTCTTC | CASSRGPYNEQFF
once | TRBJ2-1 | TRBV5-4 | TRBD2 | TGTGCCAGCAGCTTGAAGGGTCTAGCGGACTCCTACAATGAGCAGTTCTTC | CASSLKGLADSYNEQFF
- | TRBJ2-1 | TRBV7-9 | TRBD2 | TGTGCCAGCAGCTTAGGCCCGGGGGAGGGCAGTGATGAGCAGTTCTTC | CASSLGPGEGSDEQFF
- | TRBJ2-2 | TRBV4-1 | TRBD2 | TGCGCCAGCAGCCAGGCCGGGACTATCCTGACCGGGGAGCTGTTTTTT | CASSQAGTILTGELFF
few | TRBJ2-2 | TRBV7-9 | - | TGTGCCAGCAGCCGCCTCCGGACTATCCCGAACACCGGGGAGCTGTTTTTT | CASSRLRTIPNTGELFF
- | TRBJ2-3 | TRBV7-3 | TRBD2 | TGTGCCAGCAGCTTCGGACTAGCGGGGGGGTCTGAAGATACGCAGTATTTT | CASSFGLAGGSEDTQYF
- | TRBJ2-7 | TRBV7-8 | - | TGTGCCAGCAGCTTAGACGGATCTAGCTCCTACGAGCAGTACTTC | CASSLDGSSSYEQYF
- | TRBJ2-2 | TRBV6-5 | - | TGTGCCAGCCTGGGGCTTGGGGAGCTGTTTTTT | CASLGLGELFF
once | TRBJ1-2 | TRBV28 | - | TGTGCCAGCAGTTTGGGGATGCAGTATGGCTACACCTTC | CASSLGMQYGYTF
- | TRBJ2-1 | TRBV5-1 | - | TGCGCCAGCAGCTCGAATTCGGTGGGGGGAGTGGCCTACAATGAGCAGTTCTTC | CASSSNSVGGVAYNEQFF
- | TRBJ2-5 | TRBV28 | TRBD1 | TGTGCCAGCAAACACAGGGGGGTGGTGGAGACCCAGTACTTC | CASKHRGVVETQYF
few | TRBJ1-1 | TRBV13 | - | TGTGCCAGCACACTCACCGGGACTGAAGCTTTCTTT | CASTLTGTEAFF
few | TRBJ1-5 | TRBV7-8 | TRBD1 | TGTGCCAGCAGCCCGACAGGGGGTAGCAATCAGCCCCAGCATTTT | CASSPTGGSNQPQHF
once | TRBJ1-1 | TRBV29-1 | - | TGCAGCGTTATAAAACCTGACACTGAAGCTTTCTTT | CSVIKPDTEAFF
- | TRBJ2-1 | TRBV2 | TRBD1 | TGTGCCAGCAGCATCAGGGGGACCATTAACAATGAGCAGTTCTTC | CASSIRGTINNEQFF
- | TRBJ2-2 | TRBV6-1 | - | TGTGCCAGCAGTGAATGGGTTATGAACACCGGGGAGCTGTTTTTT | CASSEWVMNTGELFF
- | TRBJ1-1 | TRBV7-9 | - | TGTGCCAGCAGTTCGGAAACGGGTGGGGCTTTCTTT | CASSSETGGAFF
- | TRBJ2-2 | TRBV4-2 | TRBD1 | TGTGCCAGCAGCCAAGCCGAGGGACAGGTGTCCGGGGAGCTGTTTTTT | CASSQAEGQVSGELFF
- | TRBJ2-3 | TRBV27 | - | TGTGCCAGCCTGGGTGGGGGCACAGATACGCAGTATTTT | CASLGGGTDTQYF
- | TRBJ2-5 | TRBV5-1 | - | TGCGCCAGCAACACCGGTCCGGAGACCCAGTACTTC | CASNTGPETQYF
- | TRBJ2-2 | TRBV9 | TRBD1 | TGTGCCAGCACCCCCGGGACAGGGGTCGGCGGGGAGCTGTTTTTT | CASTPGTGVGGELFF
- | TRBJ1-1 | TRBV2 | TRBD1 | TGTGCCAGCGAAGGACAGGGTACTGAAGCTTTCTTT | CASEGQGTEAFF
- | TRBJ2-1 | TRBV15 | TRBD2 | TGTGCCACCAGCAGAGATCGGGCTAGCGGGAGAGGGTATGAGCAGTTCTTC | CATSRDRASGRGYEQFF
- | TRBJ2-7 | TRBV5-1 | - | TGCGCCAGCAGCTTGGAACAGGCCGACGAGCAGTACTTC | CASSLEQADEQYF
- | TRBJ2-7 | TRBV5-1 | - | TGCGCCAGCAGCTTGGCTACAGGGAGTGGCTACGAGCAGTACTTC | CASSLATGSGYEQYF
once | TRBJ2-1 | TRBV5-1 | - | TGCGCCAGCAGCACGCCTAGGGGTGGGCAGTTCTTC | CASSTPRGGQFF
- | TRBJ1-3 | TRBV29-1 | TRBD1 | TGCAGCGTTAGCCGGGACAGGGCCCCATCTTCTGGAAACACCATATATTTT | CSVSRDRAPSSGNTIYF
- | TRBJ1-1 | TRBV29-1 | - | TGCAGCGTTGAGGGTCGGGGGGCGCATGGCAGGGACACTGAAGCTTTCTTT | CSVEGRGAHGRDTEAFF